This TCR beta chain was profiled in a study of blood T cell repertoires in COVID-19 (dated by TCRdb to about 2020). Background on the whole study: The collaborator samples originated in the United States, Italy and Spain and spanned the acute and convalescent phases of COVID-19. Where HLA class I and class II types were available, the types were taken from metadata supplied by the sample provider, not from assay-based typing. The prospective study material was composed of cDNA or gDNA derived from T cells, B-cell-depleted T cells, or PBMCs. The repertoires were released in a freely available public database intended as a resource for research on the immune response to SARS-CoV-2. The samples were drawn from the first 160 participants of the ongoing ImmuneRACE study and from over a thousand subjects provided by 6 global collaborators. The sample metadata nearly always contained a de-identified subject ID, COVID-19 status, age in years and sex. The dataset comprised deeply sampled blood TCRbeta repertoires from subjects exposed to, actively infected with, or recovered from COVID-19.

Based on the germline V gene, the CDR1 and CDR2 sequences are SGHNT and YENEEA. The CDR3 has 13 amino acids, counting the end cysteine and phenylalanine. The kept DNA is CDR3 alone, 39 bases in frame from the first base. Ends trimmed: V by 5 bases, J by 8 bases; bases unmatched to a gene: 5. Study-level results and caveats: The quantity of clinical and demographic metadata differed by source and by participant and was supplied without curation.

Collaborating institutions collected whole blood in K2EDTA tubes following their own protocols. For TCRbeta analysis, collaborators shipped samples as frozen whole blood, isolated PBMCs, or DNA extracted from either of those sample types. Comments on this clone: Its antigen remains unidentified. Nothing much larger sits one base from this clone, and base qualities are not available.

The immunoSEQ Assay, a bias-controlled multiplex PCR, was used to amplify TCRbeta CDR3 regions from genomic DNA. The published analysis was carried out like this. The number of nucleated cells in each sample was estimated by amplification of reference gene primers within the assay. To quantify the absolute abundance of each unique TCRbeta CDR3 rearrangement, sequence reads were collapsed and filtered. For each sample, productive Simpson clonality was calculated as the square root of Simpson's diversity index over productive rearrangements. Held by TCRdb, this immuneACCESS table contains in-frame sequences only and omits some clones. Under half of the omission traces to an unresolved V gene where checked; the cause of the rest is unknown. The V and J calls and clone size were taken over from that table, and D and trimming were inferred from the DNA. This sample holds 200,000 to 250,000 clones; over 70% were observed only once. In total, the top ten clones hold about 7% of the sample.

This clonotype was obtained from a woman in her 70s with acute or convalescent COVID-19. Sequencing was performed on peripheral blood. This sequence uses TRBV11-3 and TRBJ2-2, with 7 middle bases fitting TRBD2. CDR3 sequence: CASSAGERGELFF. The nucleotides read TGTGCCAGCAGCGCGGGGGAAAGGGGGGAGCTGTTTTTT.